Listed below are T cell receptor beta chains from one sample, sequenced in a study of vaccination and CD4 T cells after COVID-19. One entry per CDR3 protein results from TCRdb running MiXCR on the PCR reads. The sample has around 12,000 distinct CDR3 sequences, over 70% seen once. Antigen specificity for these receptors is unknown. The sample comprised CD4+ T cells from blood, cultured in vitro. These receptors were taken from a human donor who had recovered from COVID-19. The CDR3 runs from the conserved cysteine through the conserved F or W. D genes are given only for firm matches. Expanded clones get a size class; other rows say once, few or many, or leave the size out.

v_gene	j_gene	d_gene	abundance	CDR3aa	CDR3nt
TRBV30	TRBJ1-2	.	.	CAWSPEHYGYTF	TGTGCCTGGAGCCCGGAGCACTATGGCTACACCTTC
TRBV20-1	TRBJ2-3	.	.	CSARDPGSRGSDTQYF	TGCAGTGCTAGAGATCCAGGTAGTCGGGGGTCAGATACGCAGTATTTT
TRBV7-7	TRBJ2-3	.	.	CASSSGYTDTQYF	TGTGCCAGCAGCTCAGGATACACAGATACGCAGTATTTT
TRBV5-6	TRBJ1-6	.	.	CASSLVVPGNWDSPLHF	TGTGCCAGCAGCTTGGTTGTTCCGGGGAATTGGGATTCACCCCTCCACTTT
TRBV7-9	TRBJ1-5	.	.	CASSPLGSENQPQHF	TGTGCCAGCAGTCCACTTGGGTCGGAGAATCAGCCCCAGCATTTT
TRBV24-1	TRBJ2-5	.	few	CATSRNTPRDQETQYF	TGTGCCACCAGCAGAAACACCCCCAGGGACCAAGAGACCCAGTACTTC
TRBV10-2	TRBJ1-2	.	.	CASSEPPPDGYTF	TGCGCCAGCAGTGAGCCACCCCCAGATGGCTACACCTTC
TRBV20-1	TRBJ2-3	.	few	CSARDHSGGTQYF	TGCAGTGCTAGAGACCATAGCGGAGGTACGCAGTATTTT
TRBV27	TRBJ1-6	.	few	CASRTIRNIAYSPLHF	TGTGCCAGCAGAACCATTCGTAACATAGCGTATTCACCCCTCCACTTT
TRBV6-5	TRBJ1-6	.	.	CASSYRQGSSPLHF	TGTGCCAGCAGTTATAGGCAGGGTAGTTCACCCCTCCACTTT
TRBV19	TRBJ2-2	TRBD1	once	CASSPGTQGAFTGELFF	TGTGCCAGTAGCCCTGGGACACAGGGGGCGTTCACCGGGGAGCTGTTTTTT
TRBV6-1	TRBJ1-3	.	.	CASSAEAVLGNTIYF	TGTGCCAGCAGTGCGGAGGCTGTACTCGGAAACACCATATATTTT